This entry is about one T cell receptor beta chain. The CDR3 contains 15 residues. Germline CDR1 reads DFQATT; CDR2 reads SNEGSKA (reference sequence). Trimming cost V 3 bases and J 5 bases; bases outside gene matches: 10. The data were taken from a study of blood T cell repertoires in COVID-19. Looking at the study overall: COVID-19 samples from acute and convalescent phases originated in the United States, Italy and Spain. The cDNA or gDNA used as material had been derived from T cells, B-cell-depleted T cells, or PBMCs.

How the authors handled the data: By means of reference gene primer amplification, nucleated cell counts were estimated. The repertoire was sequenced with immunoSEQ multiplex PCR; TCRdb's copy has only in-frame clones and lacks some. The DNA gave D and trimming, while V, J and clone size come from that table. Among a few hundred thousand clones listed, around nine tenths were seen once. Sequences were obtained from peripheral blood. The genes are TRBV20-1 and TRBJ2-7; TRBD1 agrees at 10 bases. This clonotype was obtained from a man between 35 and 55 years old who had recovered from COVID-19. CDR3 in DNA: TGCAGTGCTAGTGACGGGGACAGGGGAGCCCACGAGCAGTACTTC. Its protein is CSASDGDRGAHEQYF.